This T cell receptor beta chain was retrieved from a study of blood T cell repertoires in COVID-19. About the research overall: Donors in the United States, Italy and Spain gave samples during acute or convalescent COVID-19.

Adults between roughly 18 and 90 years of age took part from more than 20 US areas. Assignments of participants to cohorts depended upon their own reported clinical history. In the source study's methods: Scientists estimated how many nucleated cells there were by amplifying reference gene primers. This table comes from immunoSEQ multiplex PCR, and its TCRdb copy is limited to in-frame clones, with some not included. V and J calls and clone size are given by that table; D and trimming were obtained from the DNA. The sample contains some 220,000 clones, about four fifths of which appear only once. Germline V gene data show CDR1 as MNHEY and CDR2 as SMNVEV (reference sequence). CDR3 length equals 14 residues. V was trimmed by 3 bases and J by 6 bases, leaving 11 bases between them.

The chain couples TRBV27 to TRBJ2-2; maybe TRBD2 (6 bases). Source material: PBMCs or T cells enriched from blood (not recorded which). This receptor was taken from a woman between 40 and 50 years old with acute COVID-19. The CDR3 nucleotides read TGTGCCAGCAGTTTGGTGGGGGGAGCCGGGGAGCTGTTTTTT. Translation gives CASSLVGGAGELFF.